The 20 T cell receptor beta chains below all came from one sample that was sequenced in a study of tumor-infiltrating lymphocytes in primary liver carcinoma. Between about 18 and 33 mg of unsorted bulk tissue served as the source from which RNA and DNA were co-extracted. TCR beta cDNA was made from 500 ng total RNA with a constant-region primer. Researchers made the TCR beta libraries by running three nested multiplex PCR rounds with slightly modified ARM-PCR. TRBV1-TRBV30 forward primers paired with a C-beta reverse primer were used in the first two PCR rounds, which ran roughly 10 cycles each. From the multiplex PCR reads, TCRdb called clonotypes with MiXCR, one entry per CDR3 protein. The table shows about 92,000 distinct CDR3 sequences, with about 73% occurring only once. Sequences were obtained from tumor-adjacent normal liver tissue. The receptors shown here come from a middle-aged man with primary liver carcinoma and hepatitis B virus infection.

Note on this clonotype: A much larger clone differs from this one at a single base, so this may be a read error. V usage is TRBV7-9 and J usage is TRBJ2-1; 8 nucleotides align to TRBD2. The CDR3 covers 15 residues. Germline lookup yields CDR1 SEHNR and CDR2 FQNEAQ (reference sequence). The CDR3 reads CASSLPGSGANEKFF. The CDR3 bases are TGTGCCAGCAGCCTCCCGGGTAGCGGGGCAAATGAGAAGTTCTTC.

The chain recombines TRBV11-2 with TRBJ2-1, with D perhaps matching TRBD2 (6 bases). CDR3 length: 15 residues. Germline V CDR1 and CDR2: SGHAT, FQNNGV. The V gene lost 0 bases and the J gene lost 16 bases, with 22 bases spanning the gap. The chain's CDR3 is CASSLEGRSNNVHFF. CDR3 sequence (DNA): TGTGCCAGCAGCTTAGAAGGGAGGAGCAACAATGTGCATTTCTTC.

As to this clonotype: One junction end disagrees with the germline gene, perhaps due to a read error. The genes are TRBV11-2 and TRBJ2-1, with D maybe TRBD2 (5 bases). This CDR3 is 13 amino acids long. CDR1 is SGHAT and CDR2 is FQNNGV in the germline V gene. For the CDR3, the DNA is TGTGCTAGCAGCCCCCAGCAGGATGAGGGGCAGTTCTTC. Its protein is CASSPQQDEGQFF. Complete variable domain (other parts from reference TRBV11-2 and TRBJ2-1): EAGVAQSPRYKIIEKRQSVAFWCNPISGHATLYWYQQILGQGPKLLIQFQNNGVVDDSQLPKDRFSAERLKGVDSTLKIQPAKLEDSAVYLCASSPQQDEGQFFGPGTRLTVL.

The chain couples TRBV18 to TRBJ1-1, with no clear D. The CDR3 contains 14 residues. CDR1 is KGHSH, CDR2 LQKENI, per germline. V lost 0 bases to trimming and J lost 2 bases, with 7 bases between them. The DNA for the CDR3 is TGTGCCAGCTCACCACCCCTCGGAAACACTGAAGCTTTCTTT. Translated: CASSPPLGNTEAFF.

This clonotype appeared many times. In DNA, the CDR3 is TGCGCCAGCAGCCAAGTACAGGGGCCCCAGCATTTT. Translated: CASSQVQGPQHF. The J gene is TRBJ1-5, the V gene TRBV4-1, with a weak D call TRBD1 (6 bases). V was shortened by 1 base and J by 9 bases, with 7 bases between the two germline ends. Germline CDR1 is MGHRA and CDR2 is YSYEKL. The CDR3 totals 12 residues.

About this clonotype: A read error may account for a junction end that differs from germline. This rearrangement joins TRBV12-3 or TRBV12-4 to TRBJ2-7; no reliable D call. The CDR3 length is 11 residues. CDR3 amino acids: CASSNSYEQHF. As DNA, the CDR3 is TGTGCCAGTAGCAACAGCTACGAGCAGCACTTC.

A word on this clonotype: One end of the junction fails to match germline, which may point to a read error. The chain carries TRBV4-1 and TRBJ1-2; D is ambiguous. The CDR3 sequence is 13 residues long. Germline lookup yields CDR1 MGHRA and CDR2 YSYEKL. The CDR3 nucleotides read TGCGCCAGTAGCCAAGTGGCGACGTATGGCTACACCTTC. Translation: CASSQVATYGYTF.

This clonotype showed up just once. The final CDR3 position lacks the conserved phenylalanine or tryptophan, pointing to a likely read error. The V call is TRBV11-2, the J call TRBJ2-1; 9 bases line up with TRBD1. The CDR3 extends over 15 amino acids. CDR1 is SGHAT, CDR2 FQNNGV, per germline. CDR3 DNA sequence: TGTGTCAGCAGCTGGGGGGGACAGGGCACAGTTGAGCAGTTCTCC. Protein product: CVSSWGGQGTVEQFS.

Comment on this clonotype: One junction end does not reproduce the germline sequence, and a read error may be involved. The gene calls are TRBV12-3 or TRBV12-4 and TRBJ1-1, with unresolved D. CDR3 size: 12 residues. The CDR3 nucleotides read TGTGCCAGCAGTTTCGTTAATGAGGGAGCTCTCTTT. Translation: CASSFVNEGALF.

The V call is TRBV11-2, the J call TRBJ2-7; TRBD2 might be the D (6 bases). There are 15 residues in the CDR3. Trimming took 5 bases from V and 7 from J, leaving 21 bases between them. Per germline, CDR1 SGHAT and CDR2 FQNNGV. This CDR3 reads CASSTMGGKMGEQYF. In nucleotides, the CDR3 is TGTGCCAGCAGCACGATGGGCGGGAAGATGGGAGAGCAGTACTTC.

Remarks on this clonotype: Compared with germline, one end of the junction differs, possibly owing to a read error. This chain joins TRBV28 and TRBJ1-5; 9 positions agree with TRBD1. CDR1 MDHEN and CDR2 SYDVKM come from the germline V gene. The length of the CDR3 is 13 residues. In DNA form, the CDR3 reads TGTGCAACCGGGACAGGGACCACCCAGCCCCGGCATTTT. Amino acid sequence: CATGTGTTQPRHF.

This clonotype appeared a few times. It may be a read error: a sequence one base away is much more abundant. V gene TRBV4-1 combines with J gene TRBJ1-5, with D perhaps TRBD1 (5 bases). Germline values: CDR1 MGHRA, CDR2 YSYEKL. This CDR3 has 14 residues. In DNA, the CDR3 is TGCGCCGGCAGCCAAGGGACCGCCAATCAGCCCCAGCATTTT. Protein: CAGSQGTANQPQHF.

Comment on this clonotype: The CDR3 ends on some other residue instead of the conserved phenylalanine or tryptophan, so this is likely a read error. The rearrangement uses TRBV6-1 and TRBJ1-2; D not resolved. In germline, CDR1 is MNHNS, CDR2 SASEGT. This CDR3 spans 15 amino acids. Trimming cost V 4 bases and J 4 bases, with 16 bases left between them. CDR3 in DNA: TGTGCCAGCAGTGGGAGTTCCGGGCTTGGCTATGGCTACACCTTA. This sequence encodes CASSGSSGLGYGYTL.

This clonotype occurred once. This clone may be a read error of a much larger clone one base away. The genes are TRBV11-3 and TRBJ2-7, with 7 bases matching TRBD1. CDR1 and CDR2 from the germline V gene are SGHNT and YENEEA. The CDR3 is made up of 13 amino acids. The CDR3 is CANSVGQSYEQYF. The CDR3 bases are TGTGCCAACAGCGTGGGACAGTCCTACGAGCAGTACTTC.

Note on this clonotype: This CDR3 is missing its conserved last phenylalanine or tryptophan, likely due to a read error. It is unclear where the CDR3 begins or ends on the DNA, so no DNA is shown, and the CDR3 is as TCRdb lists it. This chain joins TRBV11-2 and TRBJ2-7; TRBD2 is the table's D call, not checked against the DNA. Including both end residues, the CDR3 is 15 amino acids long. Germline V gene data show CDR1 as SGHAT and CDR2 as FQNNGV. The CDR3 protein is CASSASGTRVYERYL.

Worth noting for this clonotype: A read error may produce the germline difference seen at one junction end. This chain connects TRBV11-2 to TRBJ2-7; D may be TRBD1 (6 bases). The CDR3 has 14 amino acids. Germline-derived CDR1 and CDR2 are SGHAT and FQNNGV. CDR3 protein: CARSLQQGAVVQYF. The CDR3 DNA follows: TGTGCCAGAAGCCTCCAACAGGGTGCGGTTGTGCAGTATTTC.

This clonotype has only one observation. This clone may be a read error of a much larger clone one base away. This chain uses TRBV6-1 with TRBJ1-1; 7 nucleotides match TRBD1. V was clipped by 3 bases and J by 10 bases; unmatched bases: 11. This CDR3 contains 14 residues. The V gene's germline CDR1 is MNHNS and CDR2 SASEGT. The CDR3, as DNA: TGTGCCAGCAGTGACCCCGGGACAGCCAGTGTAGCTTTCTTT. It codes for CASSDPGTASVAFF.

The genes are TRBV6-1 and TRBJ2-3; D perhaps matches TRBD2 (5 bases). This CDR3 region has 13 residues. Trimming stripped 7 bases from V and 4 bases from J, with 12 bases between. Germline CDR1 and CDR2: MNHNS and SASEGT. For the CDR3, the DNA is TGTGCCAGCACGAGGGCCGGTGCAGATACGCAGTATTTT. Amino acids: CASTRAGADTQYF.

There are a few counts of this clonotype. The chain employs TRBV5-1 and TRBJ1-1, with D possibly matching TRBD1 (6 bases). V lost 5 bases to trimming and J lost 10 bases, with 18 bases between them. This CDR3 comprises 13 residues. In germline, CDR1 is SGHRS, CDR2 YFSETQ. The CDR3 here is CASSPQGRLGAFF. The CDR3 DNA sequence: TGCGCCAGCAGTCCCCAGGGGCGCCTGGGAGCTTTCTTT.

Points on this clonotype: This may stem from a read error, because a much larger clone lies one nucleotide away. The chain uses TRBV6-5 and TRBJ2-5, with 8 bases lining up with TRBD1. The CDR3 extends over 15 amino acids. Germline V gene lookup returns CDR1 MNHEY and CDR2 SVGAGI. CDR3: CTSSYSGRGQGTQYF. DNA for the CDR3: TGTACCAGCAGTTACTCGGGCAGGGGGCAAGGGACCCAGTACTTC.